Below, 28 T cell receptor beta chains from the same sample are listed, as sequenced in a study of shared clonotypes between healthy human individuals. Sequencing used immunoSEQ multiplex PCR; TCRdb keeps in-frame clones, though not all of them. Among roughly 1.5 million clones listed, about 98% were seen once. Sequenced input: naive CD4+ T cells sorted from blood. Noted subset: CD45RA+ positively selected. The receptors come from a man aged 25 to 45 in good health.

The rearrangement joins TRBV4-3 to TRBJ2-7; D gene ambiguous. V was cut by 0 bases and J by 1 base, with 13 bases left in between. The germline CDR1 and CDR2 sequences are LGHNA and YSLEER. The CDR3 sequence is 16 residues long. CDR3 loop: CASSQDLRALSYEQYF. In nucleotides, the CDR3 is TGCGCCAGCAGCCAAGATCTTCGGGCACTTTCCTACGAGCAGTACTTC.

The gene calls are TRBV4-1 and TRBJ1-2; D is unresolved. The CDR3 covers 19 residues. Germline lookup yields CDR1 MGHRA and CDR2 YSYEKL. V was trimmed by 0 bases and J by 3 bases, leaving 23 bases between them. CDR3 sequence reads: CASSQDWSERADAHYGYTF. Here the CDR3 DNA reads TGCGCCAGCAGCCAAGATTGGTCCGAGCGGGCAGACGCCCACTATGGCTACACCTTC.

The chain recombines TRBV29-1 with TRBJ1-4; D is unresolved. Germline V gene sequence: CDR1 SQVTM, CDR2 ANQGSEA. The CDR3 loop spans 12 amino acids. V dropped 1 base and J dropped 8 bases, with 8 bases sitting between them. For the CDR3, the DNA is TGCAGCGTTGAAGGAGCCGGGGAAAAACTGTTTTTT. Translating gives CSVEGAGEKLFF. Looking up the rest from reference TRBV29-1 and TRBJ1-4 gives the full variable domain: SAVISQKPSRDICQRGTSLTIQCQVDSQVTMMFWYRQQPGQSLTLIATANQGSEATYESGFVIDKFPISRPNLTFSTLTVSNMSPEDSSIYLCSVEGAGEKLFFGSGTQLSVL.

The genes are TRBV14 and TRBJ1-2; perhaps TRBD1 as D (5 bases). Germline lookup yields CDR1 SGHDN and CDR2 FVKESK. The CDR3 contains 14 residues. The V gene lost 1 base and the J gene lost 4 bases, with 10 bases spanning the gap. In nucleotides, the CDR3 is TGTGCCAGCAGCCAAGTTGAGGGACTCTATGGCTACACCTTC. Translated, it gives CASSQVEGLYGYTF.

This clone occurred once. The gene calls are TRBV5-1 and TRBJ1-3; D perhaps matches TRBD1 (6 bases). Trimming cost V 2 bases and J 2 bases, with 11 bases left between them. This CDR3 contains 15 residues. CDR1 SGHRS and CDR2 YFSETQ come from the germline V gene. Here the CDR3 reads CASSLAGVTGNTIYF. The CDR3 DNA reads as TGCGCCAGCAGCTTAGCAGGGGTGACTGGAAACACCATATATTTT.

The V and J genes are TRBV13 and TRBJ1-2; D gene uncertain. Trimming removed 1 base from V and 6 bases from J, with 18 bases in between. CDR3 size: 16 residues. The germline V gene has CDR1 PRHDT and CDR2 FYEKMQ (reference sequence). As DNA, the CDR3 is TGTGCCAGCAGCTTAGCTCGGAGAGACTATCGGGATGGCTACACCTTC. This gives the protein CASSLARRDYRDGYTF.

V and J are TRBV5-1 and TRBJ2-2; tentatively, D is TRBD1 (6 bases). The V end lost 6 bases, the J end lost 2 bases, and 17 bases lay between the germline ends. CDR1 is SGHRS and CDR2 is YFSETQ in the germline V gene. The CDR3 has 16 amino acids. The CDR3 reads CASTPGTLTNTGELFF. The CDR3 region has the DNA TGCGCCAGCACCCCCGGGACACTGACAAACACCGGGGAGCTGTTTTTT. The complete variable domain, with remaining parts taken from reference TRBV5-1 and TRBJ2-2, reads KAGVTQTPRYLIKTRGQQVTLSCSPISGHRSVSWYQQTPGQGLQFLFEYFSETQRNKGNFPGRFSGRQFSNSRSEMNVSTLELGDSALYLCASTPGTLTNTGELFFGEGSRLTVL.

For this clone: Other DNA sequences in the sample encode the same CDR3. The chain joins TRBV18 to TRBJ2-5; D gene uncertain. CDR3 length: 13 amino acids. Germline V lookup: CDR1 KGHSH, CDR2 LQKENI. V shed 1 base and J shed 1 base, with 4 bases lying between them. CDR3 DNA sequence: TGTGCCAGCTCACCACGGGCCCAAGAGACCCAGTACTTC. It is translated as CASSPRAQETQYF.

CDR3 amino acids: CASSGNRTDFYEQYF. The CDR3 bases are TGTGCCAGCAGCGGAAACAGGACGGACTTCTACGAGCAGTACTTC. The chain has TRBV9 and TRBJ2-7; D tentatively fits TRBD1 or TRBD2 (5 bases each). Trimming shortened V by 3 bases and J by 3 bases, and 16 bases separated the two germline ends. The CDR3 totals 15 residues. Germline CDR1 is SGDLS and CDR2 is YYNGEE.

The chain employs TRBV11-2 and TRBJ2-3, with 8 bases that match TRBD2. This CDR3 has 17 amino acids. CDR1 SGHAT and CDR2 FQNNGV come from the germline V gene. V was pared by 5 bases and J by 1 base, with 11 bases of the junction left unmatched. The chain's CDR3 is CASSRNYRAGGTDTQYF. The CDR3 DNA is TGTGCCAGCAGCAGAAACTACCGAGCGGGAGGCACAGATACGCAGTATTTT.

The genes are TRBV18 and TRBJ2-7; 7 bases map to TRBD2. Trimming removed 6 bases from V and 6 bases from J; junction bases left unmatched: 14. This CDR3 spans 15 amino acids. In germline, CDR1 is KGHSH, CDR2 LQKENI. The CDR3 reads CASSLGGGGLTEQYF. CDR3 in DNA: TGTGCCAGCTCTTTAGGCGGGGGAGGCCTAACCGAGCAGTACTTC.

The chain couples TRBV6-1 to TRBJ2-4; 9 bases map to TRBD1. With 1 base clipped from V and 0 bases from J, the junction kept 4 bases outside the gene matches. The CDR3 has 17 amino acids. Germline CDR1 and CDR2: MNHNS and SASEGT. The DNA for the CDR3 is TGTGCCAGCAGTGAAGGGACAGGGGCCCTAGCCAAAAACATTCAGTACTTC. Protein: CASSEGTGALAKNIQYF.

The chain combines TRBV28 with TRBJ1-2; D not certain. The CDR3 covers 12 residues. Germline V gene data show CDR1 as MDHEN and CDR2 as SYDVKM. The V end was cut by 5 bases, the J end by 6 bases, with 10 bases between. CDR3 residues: CASSGYWDGYTF. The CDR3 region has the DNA TGTGCCAGCAGTGGCTATTGGGATGGCTACACCTTC.

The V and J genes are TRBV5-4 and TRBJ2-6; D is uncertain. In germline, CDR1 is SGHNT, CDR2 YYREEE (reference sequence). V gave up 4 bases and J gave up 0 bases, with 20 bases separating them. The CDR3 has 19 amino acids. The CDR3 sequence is CASSPNIAHSSSGANVLTF. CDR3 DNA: TGTGCCAGCAGCCCAAACATCGCCCACAGTAGCTCTGGGGCCAACGTCCTGACTTTC. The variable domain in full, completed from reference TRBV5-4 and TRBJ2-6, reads ETGVTQSPTHLIKTRGQQVTLRCSSQSGHNTVSWYQQALGQGPQFIFQYYREEENGRGNFPPRFSGLQFPNYSSELNVNALELDDSALYLCASSPNIAHSSSGANVLTFGAGSRLTVL.

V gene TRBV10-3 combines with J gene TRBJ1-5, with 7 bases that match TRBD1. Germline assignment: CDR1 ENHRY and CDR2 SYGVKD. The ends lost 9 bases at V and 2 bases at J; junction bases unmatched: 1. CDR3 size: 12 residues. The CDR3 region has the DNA TGTGCCATAGGACAGGGCAATCAGCCCCAGCATTTT. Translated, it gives CAIGQGNQPQHF.

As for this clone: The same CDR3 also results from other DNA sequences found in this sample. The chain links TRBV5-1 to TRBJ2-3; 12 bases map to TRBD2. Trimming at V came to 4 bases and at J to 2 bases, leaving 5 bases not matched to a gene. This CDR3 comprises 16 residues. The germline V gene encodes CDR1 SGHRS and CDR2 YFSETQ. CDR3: CASSLGLAGFTDTQYF. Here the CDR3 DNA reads TGCGCCAGCAGCCTAGGACTAGCGGGATTCACAGATACGCAGTATTTT.

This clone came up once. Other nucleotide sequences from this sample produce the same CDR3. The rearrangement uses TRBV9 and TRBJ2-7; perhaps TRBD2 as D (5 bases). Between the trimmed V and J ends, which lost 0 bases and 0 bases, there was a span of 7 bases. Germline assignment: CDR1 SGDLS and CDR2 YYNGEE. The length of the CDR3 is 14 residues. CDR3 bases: TGTGCCAGCAGCGTAGGTAGCGACTCCTACGAGCAGTACTTC. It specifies CASSVGSDSYEQYF.

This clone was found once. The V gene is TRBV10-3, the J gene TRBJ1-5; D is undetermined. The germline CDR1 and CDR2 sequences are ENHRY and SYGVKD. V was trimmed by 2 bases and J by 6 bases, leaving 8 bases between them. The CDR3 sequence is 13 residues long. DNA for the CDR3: TGTGCCATCAGTGAGGGGGTGATTCAGCCCCAGCATTTT. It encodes CAISEGVIQPQHF.

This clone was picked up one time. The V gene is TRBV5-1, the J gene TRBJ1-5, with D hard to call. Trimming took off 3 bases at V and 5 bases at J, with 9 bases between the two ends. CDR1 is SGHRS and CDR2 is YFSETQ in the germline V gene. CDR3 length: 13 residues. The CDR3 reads CASSSFVDQPQHF. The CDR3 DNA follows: TGCGCCAGCAGCTCGTTTGTTGATCAGCCCCAGCATTTT.

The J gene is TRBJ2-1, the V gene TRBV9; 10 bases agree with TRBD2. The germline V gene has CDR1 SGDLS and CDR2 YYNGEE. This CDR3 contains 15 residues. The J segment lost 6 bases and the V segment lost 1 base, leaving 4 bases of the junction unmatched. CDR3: CASSVRTSGFNEQFF. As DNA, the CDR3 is TGTGCCAGCAGCGTACGGACTAGCGGATTCAATGAGCAGTTCTTC.

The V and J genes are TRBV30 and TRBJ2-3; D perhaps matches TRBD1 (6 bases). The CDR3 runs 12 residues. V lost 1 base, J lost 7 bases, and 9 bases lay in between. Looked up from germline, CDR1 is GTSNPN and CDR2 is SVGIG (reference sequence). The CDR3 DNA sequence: TGTGCCTGGAGTGGAGGACAGTATACGCAGTATTTT. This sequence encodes CAWSGGQYTQYF.

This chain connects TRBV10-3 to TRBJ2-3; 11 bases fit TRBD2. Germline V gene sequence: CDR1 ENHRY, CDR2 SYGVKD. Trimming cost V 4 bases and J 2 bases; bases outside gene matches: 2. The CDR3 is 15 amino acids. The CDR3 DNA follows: TGTGCCATCAGTGGACTAGCGGGGAACACAGATACGCAGTATTTT. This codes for CAISGLAGNTDTQYF.

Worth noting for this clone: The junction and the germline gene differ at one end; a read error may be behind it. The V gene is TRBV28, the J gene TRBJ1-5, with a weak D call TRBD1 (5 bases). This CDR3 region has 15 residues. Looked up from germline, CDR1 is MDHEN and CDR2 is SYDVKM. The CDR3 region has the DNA TGTGCCAGCATCGAAGGGGCCCTTAGCAACCAGCCCCAGCATTTT. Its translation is CASIEGALSNQPQHF.

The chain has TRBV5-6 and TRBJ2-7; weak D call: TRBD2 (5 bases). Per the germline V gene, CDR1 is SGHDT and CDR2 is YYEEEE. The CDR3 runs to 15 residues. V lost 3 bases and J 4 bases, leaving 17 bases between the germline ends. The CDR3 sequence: CASSSPGSSGYEQYF. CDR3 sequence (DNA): TGTGCCAGCAGCTCCCCCGGGTCCTCGGGGTACGAGCAGTACTTC.

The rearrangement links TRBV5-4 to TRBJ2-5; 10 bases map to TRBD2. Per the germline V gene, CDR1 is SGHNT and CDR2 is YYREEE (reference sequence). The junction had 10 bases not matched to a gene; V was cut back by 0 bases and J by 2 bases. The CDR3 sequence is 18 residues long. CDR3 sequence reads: CASSLVASGSSLQETQYF. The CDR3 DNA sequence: TGTGCCAGCAGCTTGGTGGCTAGCGGGAGCTCATTGCAAGAGACCCAGTACTTC.

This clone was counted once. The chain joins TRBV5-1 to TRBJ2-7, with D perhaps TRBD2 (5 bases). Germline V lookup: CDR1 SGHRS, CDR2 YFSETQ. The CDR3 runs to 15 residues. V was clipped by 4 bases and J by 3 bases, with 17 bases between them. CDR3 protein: CASSTGWGESYEQYF. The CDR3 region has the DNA TGCGCCAGCAGCACCGGCTGGGGAGAGAGCTACGAGCAGTACTTC.

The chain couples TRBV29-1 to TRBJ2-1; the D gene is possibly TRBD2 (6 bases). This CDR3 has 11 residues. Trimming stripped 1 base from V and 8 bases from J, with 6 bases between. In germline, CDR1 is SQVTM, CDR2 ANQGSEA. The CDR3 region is CSVEASDEQFF. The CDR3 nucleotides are TGCAGCGTTGAAGCTAGCGATGAGCAGTTCTTC.

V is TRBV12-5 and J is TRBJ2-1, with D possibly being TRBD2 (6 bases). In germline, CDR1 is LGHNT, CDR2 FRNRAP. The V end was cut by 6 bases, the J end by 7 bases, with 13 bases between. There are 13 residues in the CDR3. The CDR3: CASGTTRRNEQFF. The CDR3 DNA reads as TGTGCTAGTGGAACGACTAGACGGAATGAGCAGTTCTTC.